The clone carrying this TCR beta chain was detected only a few times. Germline and junction disagree at one end, which may indicate a read error. In TCRdb, the 5' RACE reads were re-called with MiXCR into one record per CDR3 protein. The table shows roughly 76,000 distinct CDR3 sequences, with about 5.5% occurring only once. The data derive from a study of T cells of healthy individuals. This CDR3 has 15 amino acids. Germline V gene sequence: CDR1 MDHEN, CDR2 SYDVKM. The genes are TRBV28 and TRBJ2-7, with TRBD2 identical over 8 bases. This receptor was taken from a female donor in good health. The CDR3 reads CASSGRRTSSSEQYF. CDR3 coding DNA: TGTGCCAGCAGTGGCCGGCGGACTAGCTCCTCCGAGCAGTACTTC.